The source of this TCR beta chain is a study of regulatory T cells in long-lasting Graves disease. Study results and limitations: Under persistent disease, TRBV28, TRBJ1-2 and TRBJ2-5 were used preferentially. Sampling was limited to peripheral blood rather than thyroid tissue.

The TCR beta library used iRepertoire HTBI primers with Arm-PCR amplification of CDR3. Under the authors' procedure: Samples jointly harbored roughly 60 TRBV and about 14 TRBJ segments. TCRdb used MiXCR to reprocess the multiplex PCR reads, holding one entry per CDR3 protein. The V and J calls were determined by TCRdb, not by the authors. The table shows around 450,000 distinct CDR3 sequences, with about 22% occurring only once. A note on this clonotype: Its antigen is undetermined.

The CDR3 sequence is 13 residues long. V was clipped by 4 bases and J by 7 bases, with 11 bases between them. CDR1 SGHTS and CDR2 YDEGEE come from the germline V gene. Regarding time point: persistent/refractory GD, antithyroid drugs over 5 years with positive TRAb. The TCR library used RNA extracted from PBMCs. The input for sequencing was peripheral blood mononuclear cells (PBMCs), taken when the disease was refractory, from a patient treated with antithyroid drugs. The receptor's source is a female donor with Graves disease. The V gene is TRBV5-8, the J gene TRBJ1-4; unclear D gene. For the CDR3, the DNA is TGTGCCAGCAGCGCGATGGAGGGTGAAAAACTGTTTTTT. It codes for CASSAMEGEKLFF.